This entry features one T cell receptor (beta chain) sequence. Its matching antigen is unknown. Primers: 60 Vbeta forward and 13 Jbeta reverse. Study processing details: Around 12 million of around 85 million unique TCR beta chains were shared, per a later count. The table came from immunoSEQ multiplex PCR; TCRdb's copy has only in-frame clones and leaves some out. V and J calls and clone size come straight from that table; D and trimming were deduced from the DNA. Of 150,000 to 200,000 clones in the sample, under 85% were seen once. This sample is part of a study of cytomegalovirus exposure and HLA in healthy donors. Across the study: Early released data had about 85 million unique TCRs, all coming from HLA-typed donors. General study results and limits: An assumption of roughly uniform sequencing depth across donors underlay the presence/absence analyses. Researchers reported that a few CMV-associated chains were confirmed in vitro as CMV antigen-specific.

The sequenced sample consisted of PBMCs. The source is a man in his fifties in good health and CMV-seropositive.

CDR3 bases: TGTGCCAGCAGTGAACGGCGGGGTGGAACCAAAAACATTCAGTACTTC. Translating it yields CASSERRGGTKNIQYF. The V gene is TRBV2, the J gene TRBJ2-4; TRBD2 is a possible D gene (6 bases). The length of the CDR3 is 16 residues. Trimming pared 2 bases from V and 2 bases from J, leaving 13 bases between. In germline, CDR1 is SNHLY, CDR2 FYNNEI.